Shown below are 23 T cell receptor beta chains from a single sample sequenced in a study of blood T cell repertoires in COVID-19. The table came from immunoSEQ multiplex PCR; TCRdb's copy has only in-frame clones and leaves some out. The sample contains about 220,000 clones, around 89% of which appear only once. The source material was PBMCs or T cells enriched from blood (not recorded which). Receptors originate from a man aged 30-40 years who had been exposed to COVID-19.

V usage is TRBV18 and J usage is TRBJ1-1; 9 bases are a match to TRBD1. CDR1 and CDR2 from the germline V gene are KGHSH and LQKENI. V was clipped by 3 bases and J by 7 bases; unmatched bases: 12. The CDR3 loop spans 16 amino acids. CDR3 in DNA: TGTGCCAGCTCACCCAGTCCCGGGACAGGGACCCATGAAGCTTTCTTT. Translating gives CASSPSPGTGTHEAFF.

V gene TRBV12-3 or TRBV12-4 combines with J gene TRBJ1-1; no definite D call. Trimming removed 7 bases at V and 1 base at J, with 10 bases between. This CDR3 spans 13 amino acids. The CDR3 DNA follows: TGTGCCAGCATTTATTCAGGGAACACTGAAGCTTTCTTT. It yields the protein CASIYSGNTEAFF.

V gene TRBV10-3 combines with J gene TRBJ1-2; a possible D gene is TRBD1 (5 bases). The germline CDR1 and CDR2 sequences are ENHRY and SYGVKD. The V end lost 6 bases, the J end lost 8 bases, and 13 bases lay between the germline ends. This CDR3 region has 12 residues. CDR3 sequence (DNA): TGTGCCATCAGGGACAAAGAGAGAGGCTACACCTTC. Translated, it gives CAIRDKERGYTF.

The CDR3 sequence is CASSRLDSYNEQFF. Written as DNA, the CDR3 is TGTGCCAGTAGTCGACTGGACTCCTACAATGAGCAGTTCTTC. This chain links TRBV19 with TRBJ2-1; no reliable D call. Trimming cost V 5 bases and J 0 bases, with 8 bases left between them. Germline CDR1 is LNHDA and CDR2 is SQIVND (reference sequence). The CDR3 has 14 amino acids.

CDR3 residues: CASSSSRDTHTGELFF. CDR3 DNA sequence: TGTGCCAGCAGCTCGTCCCGGGACACCCACACCGGGGAGCTGTTTTTT. This rearrangement joins TRBV7-9 to TRBJ2-2; D is perhaps TRBD1 (6 bases). CDR1 SEHNR and CDR2 FQNEAQ come from the germline V gene (reference sequence). V gave up 4 bases and J gave up 3 bases, with 15 bases separating them. The CDR3 loop spans 16 amino acids. Supplemented by reference TRBV7-9 and TRBJ2-2, the full variable domain reads DTGVSQNPRHKITKRGQNVTFRCDPISEHNRLYWYRQTLGQGPEFLTYFQNEAQLEKSRLLSDRFSAERPKGSFSTLEIQRTEQGDSAMYLCASSSSRDTHTGELFFGEGSRLTVL.

The chain employs TRBV7-9 and TRBJ1-2; 7 bases align to TRBD1. This CDR3 has 13 amino acids. The J segment lost 4 bases and the V segment lost 5 bases, leaving 4 bases of the junction unmatched. CDR1 and CDR2 (germline): SEHNR, FQNEAQ (reference sequence). CDR3 nucleotides: TGTGCCAGCAGCCCTGGGACAGTCTATGGCTACACCTTC. It codes for CASSPGTVYGYTF.

The V and J genes are TRBV10-3 and TRBJ1-6; perhaps TRBD1 as D (5 bases). V was trimmed by 10 bases and J by 0 bases, leaving 13 bases between them. The CDR3 runs to 15 residues. The germline CDR1 and CDR2 sequences are ENHRY and SYGVKD. CDR3 protein: CASSRDLSYNSPLHF. In nucleotides, the CDR3 is TGTGCCAGCAGCAGGGATCTCTCCTATAATTCACCCCTCCACTTT.

The count of this clone is one. The chain links TRBV2 to TRBJ2-1; the match to TRBD2 covers 13 bases. V shed 7 bases, J shed 7 bases, and the junction held 7 bases outside the gene matches. Germline CDR1 reads SNHLY; CDR2 reads FYNNEI. The CDR3 loop spans 15 amino acids. DNA for the CDR3: TGTGCCAGCACAAGACTAGCGGGGGGTTCTAATGAGCAGTTCTTC. It is translated as CASTRLAGGSNEQFF.

CDR3 nucleotides: TGTGCCAGCAGCCAAGGGGCTGAAAACTATGGCTACACCTTC. Its translation: CASSQGAENYGYTF. The rearrangement uses TRBV3-1 (or the pseudogene TRBV3-2) and TRBJ1-2; no definite D call. Germline assignment: CDR1 LGHDT and CDR2 YNNKEL (reference sequence). This CDR3 has 14 residues. V lost 1 base to trimming and J lost 2 bases, with 8 bases between them.

The chain joins TRBV10-2 to TRBJ1-6; TRBD1 matches at 8 bases. The V gene's germline CDR1 is WSHSY and CDR2 SAAADI. The CDR3 contains 15 residues. The trim removed 7 bases at V and 0 bases at J, leaving 2 bases unmatched. CDR3 protein: CASNTGGSYNSPLHF. DNA of the CDR3: TGCGCCAGCAATACAGGGGGCTCCTATAATTCACCCCTCCACTTT.

The rearrangement links TRBV19 to TRBJ1-5; 9 bases are a match to TRBD1. The CDR3 loop spans 15 amino acids. Germline CDR1 reads LNHDA; CDR2 reads SQIVND (reference sequence). Germline trimming cut 6 bases from V and 4 bases from J; bases unmatched to any gene: 7. CDR3 sequence (DNA): TGTGCCAGTAGCCAGGGACAGGGACTGAATCAGCCCCAGCATTTT. This translates into CASSQGQGLNQPQHF.

V is TRBV4-2 and J is TRBJ2-4; D unresolved. Trimming left V 2 bases short and J 0 bases short, with 11 bases between. Germline V CDR1 and CDR2: LGHNA, YNFKEQ. The CDR3 spans 16 residues. The CDR3 region has the DNA TGTGCCAGCAGCCAAAGCCCAATTCTAGCCAAAAACATTCAGTACTTC. Translation gives CASSQSPILAKNIQYF.

The chain combines TRBV4-1 with TRBJ1-4; D perhaps matches TRBD1 (6 bases). Germline CDR1 MGHRA, CDR2 YSYEKL. The CDR3 runs 15 residues. Trimming removed 0 bases from V and 10 bases from J, with 15 bases in between. The CDR3 region has the DNA TGCGCCAGCAGCCAAGATAGGGACACATCCCGAAAACTGTTTTTT. It yields the protein CASSQDRDTSRKLFF.

The chain links TRBV7-8 to TRBJ1-2; a possible D gene is TRBD1 (5 bases). V dropped 5 bases and J dropped 13 bases, with 20 bases sitting between them. This CDR3 is built from 13 residues. Per germline, CDR1 SGHVS and CDR2 FQNEAQ. The CDR3 nucleotides read TGTGCCAGCAGCCGGCGGCTGGGGGGGGACTTCACCTTC. Amino acids: CASSRRLGGDFTF. Using reference TRBV7-8 and TRBJ1-2 for the parts outside the CDR3, the full variable domain is GAGVSQSPRYKVAKRGQDVALRCDPISGHVSLFWYQQALGQGPEFLTYFQNEAQLDKSGLPSDRFFAERPEGSVSTLKIQRTQQEDSAVYLCASSRRLGGDFTFGSGTRLTVV.

This clone turned up a few times. The chain is built from TRBV11-2 and TRBJ1-2; D unclear. Germline V CDR1 and CDR2: SGHAT, FQNNGV. The ends were cut back, 2 bases at V and 5 bases at J, with 15 bases in the middle. This CDR3 has 15 amino acids. The CDR3 loop reads CASSLTGGLSYGYTF. The CDR3 nucleotides are TGTGCCAGCAGCTTAACTGGTGGACTGTCTTATGGCTACACCTTC.

The chain carries TRBV27 and TRBJ2-6, with 9 nucleotides matching TRBD1. Trimming took 8 bases from V and 1 from J; bases not matched to a gene: 9. CDR1 MNHEY and CDR2 SMNVEV come from the germline V gene (reference sequence). The length of the CDR3 is 17 residues. For the CDR3, the DNA is TGTGCCAGCCGCGCCACGGGACAGGGTTCTGGGGCCAACGTCCTGACTTTC. Residues: CASRATGQGSGANVLTF.

The chain joins TRBV19 to TRBJ2-3; D possibly corresponds to TRBD1 (6 bases). Germline lookup yields CDR1 LNHDA and CDR2 SQIVND (reference sequence). The CDR3 has 15 amino acids. Trimming removed 7 bases from V and 2 bases from J, with 16 bases in between. DNA of the CDR3: TGTGCCAGTAACAAACAGGGATTCGACACAGATACGCAGTATTTT. Translating it yields CASNKQGFDTDTQYF.

The chain joins TRBV5-1 to TRBJ1-1, with D perhaps TRBD1 (5 bases). V was shortened by 0 bases and J by 8 bases, with 11 bases between the two germline ends. CDR1 and CDR2 (germline): SGHRS, YFSETQ. The CDR3 extends over 13 amino acids. This chain's CDR3 is CASSLAGYGEAFF. The DNA for the CDR3 is TGCGCCAGCAGCTTGGCAGGGTATGGGGAAGCTTTCTTT.

This chain links TRBV20-1 with TRBJ2-1, with a tentative D call TRBD2 (7 bases). There are 15 residues in the CDR3. Trimming left V 3 bases short and J 2 bases short, with 14 bases between. Germline CDR1 DFQATT, CDR2 SNEGSKA (reference sequence). The CDR3 DNA sequence: TGCAGTGCTAGTTGGGTGCGGGGGCCCTACAATGAGCAGTTCTTC. Translating it yields CSASWVRGPYNEQFF.

The DNA of the CDR3 is TGTGCCAGCAGCTTAGGGAGCTCCTACGAGCAGTACTTC. Amino acids: CASSLGSSYEQYF. The chain carries TRBV5-5 and TRBJ2-7, with D possibly being TRBD2 (5 bases). The CDR3 length is 13 residues. Trimming stripped 2 bases from V and 0 bases from J, with 6 bases between. The V gene's germline CDR1 is SGHKS and CDR2 YYEKEE (reference sequence).

The chain employs TRBV14 and TRBJ1-2, with D hard to call. CDR3 length: 13 residues. CDR1 is SGHDN, CDR2 FVKESK, per germline. The V end was cut by 1 base, the J end by 5 bases, with 8 bases between. This CDR3 is CASSQAVSYGYTF. The CDR3 DNA is TGTGCCAGCAGCCAAGCTGTGAGTTATGGCTACACCTTC.

The V and J genes are TRBV5-6 and TRBJ1-3, with D unclear. Germline V gene lookup returns CDR1 SGHDT and CDR2 YYEEEE. Between the trimmed V and J ends, which lost 4 bases and 4 bases, there was a span of 6 bases. The CDR3 contains 12 residues. The CDR3 is CASSRAGNTIYF. The CDR3 nucleotides are TGTGCCAGCAGCCGCGCGGGAAACACCATATATTTT.

This rearrangement joins TRBV4-2 to TRBJ2-5; 10 bases match TRBD1. The trim removed 0 bases at V and 4 bases at J, leaving 5 bases unmatched. This CDR3 spans 16 amino acids. The germline V gene has CDR1 LGHNA and CDR2 YNFKEQ. The CDR3 reads CASSQDRTGGVETQYF. CDR3 sequence (DNA): TGTGCCAGCAGCCAAGATAGGACAGGGGGGGTAGAGACCCAGTACTTC.